The TCR beta chain described here comes from a study of blood T cell repertoires in COVID-19. Study background: Italy, Spain and the United States were the sources of the convalescent and acute COVID-19 samples. T cells, B-cell-depleted T cells, or PBMCs supplied cDNA or gDNA.

Authors' data handling: By means of reference gene primer amplification, nucleated cell counts were estimated. TCRdb keeps only in-frame clones here, not all; method: immunoSEQ multiplex PCR. For V, J and clone size, that table is used; D and trimming come from the DNA. The sample lists about 170,000 clones, 70% to 85% seen once, with approximately 1.3% in the top ten. The V end lost 5 bases, the J end lost 0 bases, and 13 bases lay between the germline ends. The CDR3 has 16 amino acids. CDR1 is LNHDA and CDR2 is SQIVND in the germline V gene (reference sequence). This rearrangement joins TRBV19 to TRBJ1-4, with TRBD1 as a possible D gene (6 bases). Sequenced: peripheral blood. This sequence was found in a man aged 55-75 years who had recovered from COVID-19. CDR3 protein: CASSQGRGPTNEKLFF. The CDR3 nucleotides are TGTGCCAGTAGTCAGGGGAGAGGGCCAACTAATGAAAAACTGTTTTTT.